This TCR beta chain was obtained from a study of blood T cell repertoires in COVID-19. Everyone who took part was about 18 to 89 years old, and they came from about two dozen US areas. Participant-given clinical history determined each cohort assignment. Recovery meant two consecutive negative NP/OP PCR tests, professional clearance, or resolved symptoms. Data came from immunoSEQ multiplex PCR; TCRdb stores just in-frame clones and leaves some out. Here the sample spans about 150,000 clones, roughly 75% being singletons. The trim removed 4 bases at V and 2 bases at J, leaving 10 bases unmatched. Germline-derived CDR1 and CDR2 are SEHNR and FQNEAQ (reference sequence). The CDR3 has 17 amino acids.

The sequence came from a woman aged 45 to 65 who had recovered from COVID-19. This chain joins TRBV7-9 and TRBJ2-3; 9 positions agree with TRBD2. Sequencing was carried out using PBMCs or T cells enriched from blood (not recorded which). Here the CDR3 reads CASSSGALAGFTDTQYF. DNA for the CDR3: TGTGCCAGCAGCTCCGGAGCCCTAGCGGGGTTCACAGATACGCAGTATTTT. Combining the CDR3 with reference TRBV7-9 and TRBJ2-3 gives the whole variable domain DTGVSQNPRHKITKRGQNVTFRCDPISEHNRLYWYRQTLGQGPEFLTYFQNEAQLEKSRLLSDRFSAERPKGSFSTLEIQRTEQGDSAMYLCASSSGALAGFTDTQYFGPGTRLTVL.